The 17 T cell receptor beta chains listed next were all sequenced from one sample in a study of shared clonotypes between healthy human individuals. Repertoires were generated with immunoSEQ multiplex PCR, while TCRdb's copy carries only in-frame clones and drops some. The sample consists of 2 million to 2.5 million clones, over 85% of them appearing once. Sequenced sample: naive CD4+ T cells from PBMCs. Subset: CD45RA+ positively selected. All receptors derive from a man aged 18 to 35 in good health. Some clones in this sample may be carry-over from other donors' samples.

The chain couples TRBV18 to TRBJ2-6; tentative D call: TRBD1 (6 bases). The V gene lost 3 bases and the J gene lost 0 bases, with 15 bases spanning the gap. From germline, CDR1 is KGHSH and CDR2 LQKENI. The CDR3 runs to 18 residues. The DNA for the CDR3 is TGTGCCAGCTCACCCCTCGGCAGGGGACCCTCTGGGGCCAACGTCCTGACTTTC. Translation gives CASSPLGRGPSGANVLTF.

The rearrangement joins TRBV19 to TRBJ2-7; TRBD1 matches at 7 bases. The CDR3 extends over 14 amino acids. Germline V lookup: CDR1 LNHDA, CDR2 SQIVND (reference sequence). The trim removed 6 bases at V and 2 bases at J, leaving 7 bases unmatched. The CDR3 spells CASSQPGQTYEQYF. The CDR3 DNA follows: TGTGCCAGTAGCCAGCCGGGACAGACCTACGAGCAGTACTTC.

This chain uses TRBV5-4 with TRBJ2-1, with 8 bases fitting TRBD2. Per the germline V gene, CDR1 is SGHNT and CDR2 is YYREEE (reference sequence). After removal of 4 bases from V and 3 bases from J, the junction contained 9 bases not matched to a gene. The CDR3 is made up of 16 amino acids. CDR3: CASSRGGQPIYNEQFF. The CDR3 nucleotides are TGTGCCAGCAGCCGGGGGGGGCAGCCAATCTACAATGAGCAGTTCTTC.

This rearrangement joins TRBV6-1 to TRBJ1-1; D might be TRBD1 (6 bases). From germline, CDR1 is MNHNS and CDR2 SASEGT. The CDR3 has 14 residues. The V end lost 6 bases, the J end lost 1 base, and 12 bases lay between the germline ends. CDR3 bases: TGTGCCAGCAGCCCGGGACATTCGAACACTGAAGCTTTCTTT. This translates into CASSPGHSNTEAFF.

The rearrangement uses TRBV11-1 and TRBJ2-5; 11 nucleotides align to TRBD2. Trimming at V came to 6 bases and at J to 1 base, leaving 4 bases not matched to a gene. In germline, CDR1 is SGHAT, CDR2 FQDESV (reference sequence). The CDR3 consists of 15 residues. The CDR3 is CASSRTSGFQETQYF. CDR3 bases: TGTGCCAGCAGTCGGACTAGCGGGTTCCAAGAGACCCAGTACTTC.

The V call is TRBV6-1, the J call TRBJ2-7, with a tentative D call TRBD1 (6 bases). V lost 11 bases and J 5 bases, leaving 22 bases between the germline ends. CDR1 and CDR2 (germline): MNHNS, SASEGT. The CDR3 length is 14 residues. The chain's CDR3 is CAGAKGVRSHEQYF. The DNA of the CDR3 is TGTGCCGGAGCTAAGGGGGTAAGGAGTCACGAGCAGTACTTC.

The V gene is TRBV6-5, the J gene TRBJ1-3; D call uncertain. From germline, CDR1 is MNHEY and CDR2 SVGAGI. Trimming shortened V by 9 bases and J by 7 bases, and 16 bases separated the two germline ends. This CDR3 has 13 amino acids. In nucleotides, the CDR3 is TGTGCCAGTTCGCCGATGAGTTTGAACACCATATATTTT. Translating gives CASSPMSLNTIYF.

This clone was seen once. The chain couples TRBV7-2 to TRBJ1-2; possibly TRBD1 for D (6 bases). Germline CDR1 is SGHTA and CDR2 is FQGNSA. The CDR3 is 14 residues long. V dropped 1 base and J dropped 6 bases, with 12 bases sitting between them. The CDR3 coding sequence is TGTGCCAGCAGCTTAGTGCAGGGGAGGGATGGCTACACCTTC. It translates to CASSLVQGRDGYTF.

This chain joins TRBV6-6 and TRBJ2-3; 10 bases fit TRBD1. The CDR3 contains 14 residues. J was trimmed by 1 base and V by 11 bases; bases with no gene match: 6. Germline CDR1 is MNHNY and CDR2 is SVGAGI (reference sequence). In DNA, the CDR3 is TGTGCCGGACAGGGGGGGTTTGGCACAGATACGCAGTATTTT. It encodes CAGQGGFGTDTQYF.

This clone was seen a single time. The chain couples TRBV6-1 to TRBJ2-7, with D uncertain. Trimming pared 1 base from V and 1 base from J, leaving 11 bases between. The CDR3 covers 15 residues. CDR1 is MNHNS and CDR2 is SASEGT in the germline V gene. The CDR3 loop reads CASSEVLLVSYEQYF. The CDR3 DNA sequence: TGTGCCAGCAGTGAAGTATTATTAGTTTCCTACGAGCAGTACTTC.

The chain has TRBV4-2 and TRBJ2-7, with D hard to call. The CDR3 length is 13 residues. CDR1 LGHNA and CDR2 YNFKEQ come from the germline V gene. The germline V and J ends were trimmed by 4 bases and 2 bases, with 9 bases remaining between them. The CDR3 DNA follows: TGTGCCAGCAGCCCGGACCTCGCCTACGAGCAGTACTTC. Amino acids: CASSPDLAYEQYF.

The CDR3 here is CASSWELGTSVPNQPQHF. CDR3 DNA: TGTGCCAGCAGTTGGGAGTTGGGGACCTCCGTCCCTAATCAGCCCCAGCATTTT. This rearrangement joins TRBV28 to TRBJ1-5; perhaps TRBD1 as D (5 bases). Trimming shortened V by 4 bases and J by 4 bases, and 23 bases separated the two germline ends. Germline lookup yields CDR1 MDHEN and CDR2 SYDVKM. The CDR3 length is 18 residues.

A remark on this clone: The sample contains more than one DNA sequence encoding this CDR3. J is TRBJ1-1 and V is TRBV30; D uncertain. V lost 2 bases and J lost 5, with 9 bases in between. CDR1 GTSNPN and CDR2 SVGIG come from the germline V gene (reference sequence). The CDR3 has 12 amino acids. The CDR3 spells CAWSLRGTEAFF. The DNA for the CDR3 is TGTGCCTGGAGTCTCAGAGGAACTGAAGCTTTCTTT. Together with reference TRBV30 and TRBJ1-1, the CDR3 gives the full variable domain: SQTIHQWPATLVQPVGSPLSLECTVEGTSNPNLYWYRQAAGRGLQLLFYSVGIGQISSEVPQNLSASRPQDRQFILSSKKLLLSDSGFYLCAWSLRGTEAFFGQGTRLTVV.

J is TRBJ2-3 and V is TRBV2; D is perhaps TRBD1 (6 bases). CDR3 length: 14 amino acids. CDR1 SNHLY and CDR2 FYNNEI come from the germline V gene. Trimming removed 3 bases from V and 4 bases from J, with 11 bases in between. CDR3 in amino acids: CASSERGYPDTQYF. The CDR3 DNA is TGTGCCAGCAGTGAGAGGGGGTACCCAGATACGCAGTATTTT. The full variable domain, completed using reference TRBV2 and TRBJ2-3, is EPEVTQTPSHQVTQMGQEVILRCVPISNHLYFYWYRQILGQKVEFLVSFYNNEISEKSEIFDDQFSVERPDGSNFTLKIRSTKLEDSAMYFCASSERGYPDTQYFGPGTRLTVL.

V and J are TRBV7-2 and TRBJ2-5, with 14 bases that match TRBD2. V trimming: 3 bases; J trimming: 5 bases; junction bases outside the gene matches: 8. The CDR3 extends over 17 amino acids. Germline-derived CDR1 and CDR2 are SGHTA and FQGNSA. CDR3 bases: TGTGCCAGCAGCTTTGGGACTAGCGGGAGTCTTGGGGAGACCCAGTACTTC. This gives the protein CASSFGTSGSLGETQYF.

The rearrangement joins TRBV5-1 to TRBJ2-5; 10 nucleotides match TRBD2. The V gene's germline CDR1 is SGHRS and CDR2 YFSETQ. This CDR3 spans 15 amino acids. Trimming took 4 bases from V and 3 from J; bases not matched to a gene: 6. The CDR3 is CASSVYGTSEETQYF. Written as DNA, the CDR3 is TGCGCCAGCAGCGTCTACGGGACTAGCGAAGAGACCCAGTACTTC. Using reference TRBV5-1 and TRBJ2-5 for the parts outside the CDR3, the full variable domain is KAGVTQTPRYLIKTRGQQVTLSCSPISGHRSVSWYQQTPGQGLQFLFEYFSETQRNKGNFPGRFSGRQFSNSRSEMNVSTLELGDSALYLCASSVYGTSEETQYFGPGTRLLVL.

This clone is a singleton in its sample. This sample includes further DNA sequences coding for the same CDR3. The V call is TRBV7-3, the J call TRBJ2-7, with a weak D call TRBD1 (6 bases). Germline assignment: CDR1 SGHTA and CDR2 FQGTGA. The V end was cut by 5 bases, the J end by 3 bases, with 11 bases between. The CDR3 covers 13 residues. DNA for the CDR3: TGTGCCAGCAGCCCCACAGGGAGCTACGAGCAGTACTTC. Residues: CASSPTGSYEQYF.